Listed here are 30 T cell receptor beta chains from one sample, sequenced in a study of OX40 agonist ivuxolimab in advanced cancers. The protocol was immunoSEQ multiplex PCR, while the TCRdb copy is restricted to in-frame clones and leaves out a portion. The table includes approximately 77,000 clones, 90% detected once. Sequences were derived from CD4+ or CD8+ T cells sorted from blood, sampled in a trial of the OX40 agonist ivuxolimab. Receptors were obtained from an adult with an advanced solid tumor such as melanoma, head and neck, liver or kidney cancer.

The gene calls are TRBV11-2 and TRBJ1-1; 8 bases agree with TRBD1. Germline values: CDR1 SGHAT, CDR2 FQNNGV. Trimming at V came to 5 bases and at J to 8 bases, leaving 7 bases not matched to a gene. The CDR3 covers 13 residues. CDR3 nucleotides: TGTGCCAGCAGCCCAGCGTGGGACAGGGAAGCTTTCTTT. Encoded protein: CASSPAWDREAFF.

The chain employs TRBV4-1 and TRBJ1-4, with D perhaps matching TRBD1 (5 bases). In germline, CDR1 is MGHRA, CDR2 YSYEKL. The CDR3 covers 15 residues. V was shortened by 4 bases and J by 7 bases, with 16 bases between the two germline ends. The chain's CDR3 is CASSRLRDVSEKLFF. CDR3 sequence (DNA): TGCGCCAGCAGCCGTCTCCGGGACGTGTCTGAAAAACTGTTTTTT.

This rearrangement joins TRBV5-1 to TRBJ1-1, with D possibly matching TRBD1 (5 bases). Germline V gives CDR1 SGHRS, CDR2 YFSETQ. The V gene lost 4 bases and the J gene lost 12 bases, with 19 bases spanning the gap. The CDR3 consists of 13 residues. For the CDR3, the DNA is TGCGCCAGCAGCCCCAGGGAGGGGATAATGCCTTTCTTT. Translated, it gives CASSPREGIMPFF.

The V call is TRBV7-3, the J call TRBJ2-1; 7 bases fit TRBD2. There are 16 residues in the CDR3. V shed 5 bases and J 1 base; nucleotides not matched to a gene: 8. Germline values: CDR1 SGHTA, CDR2 FQGTGA. CDR3 region: CASSPDGSGSYNEQFF. The CDR3 bases are TGTGCCAGCAGCCCCGACGGTAGCGGGTCCTACAATGAGCAGTTCTTC.

The chain joins TRBV7-6 to TRBJ2-5; 13 bases map to TRBD2. Germline CDR1 is SGHVS and CDR2 is FNYEAQ. The junction had 5 bases not matched to a gene; V was cut back by 5 bases and J by 5 bases. The CDR3 spans 15 residues. The DNA of the CDR3 is TGTGCCAGCAGCAGGACTAGCGGGGGCGAGGAGACCCAGTACTTC. This sequence encodes CASSRTSGGEETQYF.

The chain uses TRBV7-2 and TRBJ2-5; perhaps TRBD2 as D (6 bases). Germline CDR1 SGHTA, CDR2 FQGNSA. V was trimmed by 3 bases and J by 1 base, leaving 15 bases between them. The CDR3 is 16 amino acids. This CDR3 is CASSFDGGGPQETQYF. CDR3 nucleotide sequence: TGTGCCAGCAGCTTCGACGGGGGTGGACCCCAAGAGACCCAGTACTTC.

The chain joins TRBV19 to TRBJ2-2; D is uncertain. The CDR3 spans 15 residues. V lost 3 bases and J 1 base, leaving 9 bases between the germline ends. Germline V lookup: CDR1 LNHDA, CDR2 SQIVND (reference sequence). CDR3 amino acids: CASSIGLLNTGELFF. The CDR3 nucleotides read TGTGCCAGTAGTATTGGTCTCCTGAACACCGGGGAGCTGTTTTTT.

V usage is TRBV5-4 and J usage is TRBJ2-2, with 12 bases that match TRBD2. After removal of 0 bases from V and 4 bases from J, the junction contained 1 base not matched to a gene. This CDR3 has 16 residues. Germline V gene lookup returns CDR1 SGHNT and CDR2 YYREEE (reference sequence). In DNA form, the CDR3 reads TGTGCCAGCAGCTTGGCTAGCGGGAGGGTCACCGGGGAGCTGTTTTTT. Its translation is CASSLASGRVTGELFF. The full variable domain, with the rest looked up from reference TRBV5-4 and TRBJ2-2, is ETGVTQSPTHLIKTRGQQVTLRCSSQSGHNTVSWYQQALGQGPQFIFQYYREEENGRGNFPPRFSGLQFPNYSSELNVNALELDDSALYLCASSLASGRVTGELFFGEGSRLTVL.

V gene TRBV7-9 combines with J gene TRBJ1-4; 8 bases match TRBD1. Trimming at V came to 4 bases and at J to 8 bases, leaving 9 bases not matched to a gene. This CDR3 spans 15 amino acids. Germline CDR1 SEHNR, CDR2 FQNEAQ (reference sequence). The CDR3 sequence: CASSSTGQGGEKLFF. The CDR3 nucleotides are TGTGCCAGCAGCTCTACCGGACAGGGCGGCGAAAAACTGTTTTTT. Complete variable domain (other parts from reference TRBV7-9 and TRBJ1-4): DTGVSQNPRHKITKRGQNVTFRCDPISEHNRLYWYRQTLGQGPEFLTYFQNEAQLEKSRLLSDRFSAERPKGSFSTLEIQRTEQGDSAMYLCASSSTGQGGEKLFFGSGTQLSVL.

The V and J genes are TRBV5-1 and TRBJ2-4; tentatively, D is TRBD2 (6 bases). V was trimmed by 0 bases and J by 7 bases, leaving 17 bases between them. The CDR3 consists of 16 residues. CDR1 SGHRS and CDR2 YFSETQ come from the germline V gene. The CDR3 nucleotides read TGCGCCAGCAGCTTGGCCGGGAGTGACCAAGGGAACATTCAGTACTTC. Protein: CASSLAGSDQGNIQYF.

The V and J genes are TRBV6-1 and TRBJ1-1; 7 bases map to TRBD1. Germline assignment: CDR1 MNHNS and CDR2 SASEGT. The CDR3 extends over 14 amino acids. The V and J ends lost 6 bases and 5 bases, in that order; junction bases with no gene match: 9. Here the CDR3 DNA reads TGTGCCAGCAGGCACCCGACAGGGCGGACTGAAGCTTTCTTT. This sequence encodes CASRHPTGRTEAFF.

The J gene is TRBJ2-3, the V gene TRBV5-5; D unclear. Trimming pared 1 base from V and 0 bases from J, leaving 9 bases between. The length of the CDR3 is 15 residues. Germline V CDR1 and CDR2: SGHKS, YYEKEE (reference sequence). The CDR3 reads CASSLRWSSTDTQYF. The CDR3 DNA sequence: TGTGCCAGCAGCTTGCGGTGGTCTAGCACAGATACGCAGTATTTT.

This clone turned up a few times. This chain uses TRBV10-3 with TRBJ2-2, with D hard to call. Germline CDR1 ENHRY, CDR2 SYGVKD. V shed 4 bases and J shed 7 bases, with 10 bases lying between them. CDR3 length: 13 amino acids. CDR3 sequence: CAISVQWNGELFF. The DNA for the CDR3 is TGTGCCATCAGTGTACAGTGGAACGGGGAGCTGTTTTTT.

This rearrangement joins TRBV6-5 to TRBJ2-1, with a weak D call TRBD2 (5 bases). V was shortened by 6 bases and J by 7 bases, with 16 bases between the two germline ends. Germline assignment: CDR1 MNHEY and CDR2 SVGAGI. This CDR3 has 14 amino acids. As DNA, the CDR3 is TGTGCCAGCAGCGAGGACCCGGGGAGTAATGAGCAGTTCTTC. The encoded protein is CASSEDPGSNEQFF.

The rearrangement joins TRBV5-1 to TRBJ2-3, with unresolved D. Trimming shortened V by 0 bases and J by 2 bases, and 10 bases separated the two germline ends. Germline values: CDR1 SGHRS, CDR2 YFSETQ. The CDR3 totals 15 residues. CDR3 sequence: CASSLVGGSTDTQYF. Here the CDR3 DNA reads TGCGCCAGCAGCTTGGTCGGCGGTTCCACAGATACGCAGTATTTT.

In nucleotides, the CDR3 is TGTGCCAGCTCCCGGGACAGGGGGTTGAGGGACACTGAAGCTTTCTTT. This sequence encodes CASSRDRGLRDTEAFF. The chain recombines TRBV18 with TRBJ1-1, with TRBD1 matching over 11 bases. The CDR3 totals 16 residues. The junction had 9 bases not matched to a gene; V was cut back by 6 bases and J by 3 bases. Germline V CDR1 and CDR2: KGHSH, LQKENI.

V usage is TRBV5-1 and J usage is TRBJ2-2; TRBD1 aligns across 12 bases. This CDR3 comprises 16 residues. Unmatched junction bases numbered 10, after V lost 6 bases and J lost 7 bases. Germline CDR1 SGHRS, CDR2 YFSETQ. This CDR3 reads CASNDRDRGLGGELFF. DNA of the CDR3: TGCGCCAGCAACGACCGGGACAGGGGGCTTGGCGGGGAGCTGTTTTTT.

The chain links TRBV5-1 to TRBJ2-5; TRBD2 agrees at 8 bases. Germline CDR1 is SGHRS and CDR2 is YFSETQ. The CDR3 loop spans 16 amino acids. The trim removed 0 bases at V and 5 bases at J, leaving 9 bases unmatched. In DNA, the CDR3 is TGCGCCAGCAGCTTGGGAATGACTAGCGAGCTTGAGACCCAGTACTTC. This sequence encodes CASSLGMTSELETQYF.

The V gene is TRBV14, the J gene TRBJ1-1, with 7 nucleotides matching TRBD1. The CDR3 totals 15 residues. The V gene's germline CDR1 is SGHDN and CDR2 FVKESK. Trimming removed 3 bases from V and 0 bases from J; junction bases left unmatched: 4. The CDR3 here is CASSQRTGVNTEAFF. In DNA, the CDR3 is TGTGCCAGCAGCCAGAGAACAGGGGTGAACACTGAAGCTTTCTTT.

The chain employs TRBV6-4 and TRBJ1-1; D is possibly TRBD1 (5 bases). Trimming shortened V by 4 bases and J by 1 base, and 10 bases separated the two germline ends. The CDR3 runs to 14 residues. Germline CDR1 is MRHNA and CDR2 is SNTAGT. The CDR3: CASSGGRGNTEAFF. As DNA, the CDR3 is TGTGCCAGCAGTGGGGGACGGGGGAACACTGAAGCTTTCTTT.

This chain joins TRBV10-3 and TRBJ2-7; possible D gene TRBD1, 6 bases. Trimming removed 0 bases at V and 2 bases at J, with 14 bases between. The germline gives CDR1 ENHRY, CDR2 SYGVKD. The CDR3 length is 16 residues. The CDR3 nucleotides are TGTGCCATCAGTGAGTCCTACGGACAGAGAGCCTACGAGCAGTACTTC. It codes for CAISESYGQRAYEQYF.

The chain couples TRBV28 to TRBJ1-5; 7 bases agree with TRBD1. The germline gives CDR1 MDHEN, CDR2 SYDVKM. With V trimmed by 5 bases and J by 2 bases, 9 bases remained unmatched. The CDR3 runs to 16 residues. The CDR3 nucleotides read TGTGCCAGCAGTGATCAACAGGGGATAGGCAATCAGCCCCAGCATTTT. This translates into CASSDQQGIGNQPQHF. The full variable domain, completed using reference TRBV28 and TRBJ1-5, is DVKVTQSSRYLVKRTGEKVFLECVQDMDHENMFWYRQDPGLGLRLIYFSYDVKMKEKGDIPEGYSVSREKKERFSLILESASTNQTSMYLCASSDQQGIGNQPQHFGDGTRLSIL.

The J gene is TRBJ2-4, the V gene TRBV6-1; D is possibly TRBD2 (5 bases). The germline CDR1 and CDR2 sequences are MNHNS and SASEGT. The CDR3 sequence is 18 residues long. V was clipped by 2 bases and J by 1 base, with 18 bases between them. The CDR3 sequence is CASSETLATLWAKNIQYF. CDR3 nucleotides: TGTGCCAGCAGTGAAACCCTAGCAACCCTATGGGCCAAAAACATTCAGTACTTC.

The J gene is TRBJ2-7, the V gene TRBV29-1, with a possible D match to TRBD2 (6 bases). V lost 4 bases and J lost 7, with 14 bases in between. Germline CDR1 is SQVTM and CDR2 is ANQGSEA. The CDR3 runs to 12 residues. The CDR3 DNA reads TGCAGCGTTGGGGGGGTTGGCCGAGAGCAGTACTTC. It translates to CSVGGVGREQYF.

The chain has TRBV18 and TRBJ1-6, with D uncertain. Germline CDR1 is KGHSH and CDR2 is LQKENI. This CDR3 contains 14 residues. Trimming cost V 3 bases and J 8 bases, with 11 bases left between them. The CDR3 sequence is CASSPVPGHSPLHF. CDR3 coding DNA: TGTGCCAGCTCACCTGTCCCCGGACATTCACCCCTCCACTTT.

The rearrangement uses TRBV28 and TRBJ2-1, with D perhaps TRBD2 (5 bases). The CDR3 length is 16 residues. Germline V gives CDR1 MDHEN, CDR2 SYDVKM. V lost 5 bases and J 7 bases, leaving 21 bases between the germline ends. The CDR3, as DNA: TGTGCCAGCAGTCCCGGAACCCCGGGAATCCAAAATGAGCAGTTCTTC. It encodes CASSPGTPGIQNEQFF.

The rearrangement uses TRBV7-2 and TRBJ2-1; no firm D call. Trimming stripped 1 base from V and 0 bases from J, with 7 bases between. Germline V gene data show CDR1 as SGHTA and CDR2 as FQGNSA. The CDR3 covers 15 residues. CDR3 nucleotide sequence: TGTGCCAGCAGCTTAGATTTTAGCTCCTACAATGAGCAGTTCTTC. Protein product: CASSLDFSSYNEQFF.

The rearrangement uses TRBV4-3 and TRBJ1-1; D gene uncertain. The germline gives CDR1 LGHNA, CDR2 YSLEER. Trimming cost V 0 bases and J 1 base, with 15 bases left between them. CDR3 length: 17 residues. Here the CDR3 reads CASSQDGAGAGNTEAFF. The DNA for the CDR3 is TGCGCCAGCAGCCAAGATGGCGCTGGAGCCGGGAACACTGAAGCTTTCTTT.

The chain combines TRBV5-4 with TRBJ2-7; 8 bases match TRBD2. The CDR3 has 18 amino acids. Germline-derived CDR1 and CDR2 are SGHNT and YYREEE (reference sequence). V trimming: 4 bases; J trimming: 2 bases; junction bases outside the gene matches: 17. The CDR3 here is CASSPTILAGRPTYEQYF. The CDR3 DNA is TGTGCCAGCAGCCCCACTATCCTAGCGGGCCGCCCCACCTACGAGCAGTACTTC. The full variable domain, its missing parts supplied by reference TRBV5-4 and TRBJ2-7, is ETGVTQSPTHLIKTRGQQVTLRCSSQSGHNTVSWYQQALGQGPQFIFQYYREEENGRGNFPPRFSGLQFPNYSSELNVNALELDDSALYLCASSPTILAGRPTYEQYFGPGTRLTVT.

V usage is TRBV4-2 and J usage is TRBJ2-7; D gene uncertain. The CDR3 loop spans 16 amino acids. CDR1 and CDR2 (germline): LGHNA, YNFKEQ. The V and J ends lost 2 bases and 1 base respectively, with 15 bases between them. The CDR3 loop reads CASSQNGDFTSYEQYF. The CDR3 DNA reads as TGTGCCAGCAGCCAAAACGGCGACTTTACATCCTACGAGCAGTACTTC.